These T cell receptor beta chains were read from a single sample in a study of blood T cells in healthy people across ages. TCRdb re-called the 5' RACE reads with MiXCR, one entry per CDR3 protein. This sample has roughly 2 million distinct CDR3 sequences, with just under 50% found just once. Sample: blood. Every receptor here comes from a woman aged 40 to 49 in good health. Both conserved end residues are part of each CDR3. A D gene is named only where the DNA matches it firmly. Size is stated for part of the rows, as once, few or many counts, or as a class when the clone is expanded.

CDR3 DNA,CDR3 protein,clone size,D gene,J gene,V gene
TGCAGTGCTAGGCAGACGTCAAACTATGGCTACACCTTC,CSARQTSNYGYTF,once,-,TRBJ1-2,TRBV20-1
TGCAGTGCTAGGATAGCGGGAGTTAAAGAGACCCAGTACTTC,CSARIAGVKETQYF,-,TRBD2,TRBJ2-5,TRBV20-1
TGTGCCAGCAGCTTACAGGACTCGAGGGATACGCAGTATTTT,CASSLQDSRDTQYF,-,-,TRBJ2-3,TRBV7-6
TGTGCCAGCAGCCCGATGGGACAGGGGCTAAGCACAGATACGCAGTATTTT,CASSPMGQGLSTDTQYF,-,TRBD1,TRBJ2-3,TRBV9
TGCAGTGCTAGAGATCTTGTAGGCAGGGCCTACGAGCAGTACTTC,CSARDLVGRAYEQYF,-,-,TRBJ2-7,TRBV20-1
TGCGCCAGCAGCTTGTCCGGGACAGGTGGCGACGAGCAGTACTTC,CASSLSGTGGDEQYF,-,TRBD1,TRBJ2-7,TRBV5-1
TGTGCCAGCAGAGACGAAACAGGGATCAATGAGCAGTTCTTC,CASRDETGINEQFF,-,-,TRBJ2-1,TRBV6-5
TGTGCCAGCAGAAGGACAGGGAGCGGGGAGACCCAGTACTTC,CASRRTGSGETQYF,few,TRBD1,TRBJ2-5,TRBV12-3/TRBV12-4
TGTGCTAGTGGTTTGGGCGGCTCCTACGAGCAGTACTTC,CASGLGGSYEQYF,-,-,TRBJ2-7,TRBV12-5
TGTGCCAGCAGCCCCCACCCAGGGGGTGTGAATGAGCAGTTCTTC,CASSPHPGGVNEQFF,once,TRBD1,TRBJ2-1,TRBV13
TGTGCCACCAGTGATCCGAGCGGGGGGGGCACCGGGGAGCTGTTTTTT,CATSDPSGGGTGELFF,-,TRBD2,TRBJ2-2,TRBV24-1
TGTGCCAGTAGTGAATTAGGGAGCGGGAATGAGCAGTTCTTC,CASSELGSGNEQFF,-,-,TRBJ2-1,TRBV6-1
TGCAGTGCGCCCACGGGGGGGCCCACCCATGAGCAGTTCTTC,CSAPTGGPTHEQFF,-,TRBD2,TRBJ2-1,TRBV20-1
TGTGCCAGCAGCTCTACTAGTAACGGCGCGTACAATGAGCAGTTCTTC,CASSSTSNGAYNEQFF,-,-,TRBJ2-1,TRBV7-6
TGTGCCAGCAGTTTAGCGGTGATAGCGGGGGGGCCTGAGGGAGAGACCCAGTACTTC,CASSLAVIAGGPEGETQYF,few,TRBD2,TRBJ2-5,TRBV12-3/TRBV12-4
TGTACCAGCAGCGCGTTACAGGGTTCCCATTCACCCCTCCACTTT,CTSSALQGSHSPLHF,-,-,TRBJ1-6,TRBV5-6
TGTGCCAGCAGTTTCGGTGAGGACAGCTCCTACAATGAGCAGTACTTC,CASSFGEDSSYNEQYF,-,-,TRBJ2-7,TRBV28
TGTGCCAGCAGGAGCGGGGGGGGAGACTACAATGAGCAGTACTTC,CASRSGGGDYNEQYF,-,TRBD2,TRBJ2-7,TRBV6-2/TRBV6-3
TGTGCCAGCAGCTTGGGGACAGGGGGCACCTATGGCTACACCTTC,CASSLGTGGTYGYTF,-,TRBD1,TRBJ1-2,TRBV7-2
TGCGCCAGCAGCGGGGGGACAGGGAACAATGAGCAGTTCTTC,CASSGGTGNNEQFF,-,TRBD1,TRBJ2-1,TRBV5-1
TGTGCCATCAGTGAGTCGCCCCCAGGGTACTATGGCTACACCTTC,CAISESPPGYYGYTF,-,-,TRBJ1-2,TRBV10-3
TGCAGCGTTTCTACAGGGTTGGAGACCCAGTTCTTC,CSVSTGLETQFF,-,-,TRBJ2-1,TRBV29-1
TGTGCCAGCAGCCTCTCGGGATCGCCCTACGAGCAGTACTTC,CASSLSGSPYEQYF,-,-,TRBJ2-7,TRBV6-6
TGTGCCAGCAGCTTAACGTTTGGGGGGGCAGGGGTTGTAAGGCAGTTCTTC,CASSLTFGGAGVVRQFF,-,-,TRBJ2-1,TRBV11-2
TGTGCCAGCAGCAAATGTGGGTGGAGAAATGAAAGAACAGATACGCAGTATTTT,CASSKCGWRNERTDTQYF,-,-,TRBJ2-3,TRBV21-1
TGTGCCAGCAGCTGGACAGGACAGGTGGATGGCTACACCTTC,CASSWTGQVDGYTF,-,TRBD1,TRBJ1-2,TRBV7-2
TGTGCCAGCAGCTCCCAGACAGGGGGTCAGCCCCAGCATTTT,CASSSQTGGQPQHF,-,TRBD1,TRBJ1-5,TRBV7-2
TGTGCCAGCAGCTTACCGGGACTGGGCTCCTACGAGCAGTACTTC,CASSLPGLGSYEQYF,few,-,TRBJ2-7,TRBV7-2
TGCAGTGCTAGAGGTCGGGGTAGCTCCTACGAGCAGTACTTC,CSARGRGSSYEQYF,few,-,TRBJ2-7,TRBV20-1
TGTGCCAGCGGCTTAATACCAGGCGGAAGTTATGGCTACACCTTC,CASGLIPGGSYGYTF,-,-,TRBJ1-2,TRBV7-6
TGTGCCAACAGTGGAGCATGGGGCGAGGGGGGTGAGCAGTTCTTC,CANSGAWGEGGEQFF,-,-,TRBJ2-1,TRBV7-6
TGCGCCAGCAGCTGGCAGGGATTCCAAGAGACCCAGTACTTC,CASSWQGFQETQYF,-,-,TRBJ2-5,TRBV5-1
TGTGCCACCAGCAGGGACAGGTGGACCTACGAGCAGTACTTC,CATSRDRWTYEQYF,few,TRBD1,TRBJ2-7,TRBV15
TGCGCCAGCAGCTTGGTGGCAGATAAAACAGAAACCCCTGGAAACACCATATATTTT,CASSLVADKTETPGNTIYF,-,-,TRBJ1-3,TRBV5-1
TGTGCCAGCAGTTTTATAGGGACAGGAATCTATTCGAATACGCAGTATTTT,CASSFIGTGIYSNTQYF,-,TRBD1,TRBJ2-3,TRBV27
TGTGCCAGCAGTTACCAGGGCCCCTATGGCTACACCTTC,CASSYQGPYGYTF,-,-,TRBJ1-2,TRBV6-2/TRBV6-3
TGTGCCAGCAGTAAGACAGGGAACCTTAATTCACCCCTCCACTTT,CASSKTGNLNSPLHF,few,TRBD1,TRBJ1-6,TRBV12-3/TRBV12-4
TGTGCCAGCACCCTGGGACTAGCGGGGGATTACCAAGAGACCCAGTACTTC,CASTLGLAGDYQETQYF,few,TRBD2,TRBJ2-5,TRBV9
TGCGCCAGCAGCTTGTCCCTAACAGGGCTCGGGGAAGATACGCAGTATTTT,CASSLSLTGLGEDTQYF,-,-,TRBJ2-3,TRBV5-1
TGTGCCAGCAGCCAAGATAAGTGGGACGGCTACGAGCAGTACTTC,CASSQDKWDGYEQYF,-,-,TRBJ2-7,TRBV3-1